This entry describes one T cell receptor beta chain. Its antigen is undetermined. The record originates from a study of T cell responses to AZD1222 COVID-19 vaccine. Study results and limitations: Baseline seropositives among AZD1222 recipients totaled only 5 to 7. The donors showed a predominance of white British ancestry and of females, with possible underestimation of clonal diversity.

Sequencing used immunoSEQ multiplex PCR; TCRdb keeps in-frame clones, though not all of them. The sample consists of 150,000 to 200,000 clones, roughly 92% of them appearing once. The CDR3 spans 15 residues. Looked up from germline, CDR1 is GTSNPN and CDR2 is SVGIG (reference sequence). Trimming cost V 2 bases and J 1 base, with 12 bases left between them. The source of this sequence is an adult in good health. This chain connects TRBV30 to TRBJ1-5; D ambiguous. The sequenced sample was peripheral blood, obtained on day 0 of AZD1222 vaccination. The DNA for the CDR3 is TGTGCCTGGAGTCAAACGGGGATAAGCAATCAGCCCCAGCATTTT. Translating gives CAWSQTGISNQPQHF.